A selection of T cell receptor beta chains follows, all from one sample in a study of T-cell reconstitution after alpha-beta-depleted transplantation in children. TCRdb reprocessed the PCR reads via MiXCR and lists one record per CDR3 protein. This table has some 72,000 distinct CDR3 sequences, about 7% appearing once. Specimen: PBMCs from the stem cell graft donor, collected from the stem cell graft. The receptors were gathered from a human donor who donated a stem cell graft to a child with acute lymphoblastic leukemia. Each CDR3 is given with its conserved first and last residue. The order of the fields is clone size, J gene, CDR3 length, D gene, V gene, CDR3 DNA, CDR3 protein. D genes are given only for firm matches. Clone size, where shown, is once, few, many, or a class for clones that have expanded.

clone_size: many
j_call: TRBJ2-1
cdr3_length: 12
d_call: -
v_call: TRBV7-2
cdr3_nt: TGTGCCAGCAGCTTACCGTCGATTGAGCAGTTCTTC
cdr3_aa: CASSLPSIEQFF

clone_size: many
j_call: TRBJ1-1
cdr3_length: 16
d_call: TRBD1
v_call: TRBV4-3
cdr3_nt: TGCGCCAGCAGCCAAGAGGTGACAGGGGGACGGACTGAAGCTTTCTTT
cdr3_aa: CASSQEVTGGRTEAFF

clone_size: many
j_call: TRBJ1-1
cdr3_length: 12
d_call: TRBD1
v_call: TRBV29-1
cdr3_nt: TGCAGCGTTCTGACAGGGCATACTGAAGCTTTCTTT
cdr3_aa: CSVLTGHTEAFF

clone_size: many
j_call: TRBJ2-3
cdr3_length: 13
d_call: -
v_call: TRBV29-1
cdr3_nt: TGCAGCGTTGAAGATCAGGGGCTCTATACGCAGTATTTT
cdr3_aa: CSVEDQGLYTQYF

clone_size: many
j_call: TRBJ2-2
cdr3_length: 13
d_call: -
v_call: TRBV6-4
cdr3_nt: TGTGCCAGCAGTGAGGGGGACACCGGGGAGCTGTTTTTT
cdr3_aa: CASSEGDTGELFF

clone_size: many
j_call: TRBJ2-2
cdr3_length: 15
d_call: TRBD1
v_call: TRBV2
cdr3_nt: TGTGCCAGCAGTGAATGGTCAGGGGGCCCCGGGGAGCTGTTTTTT
cdr3_aa: CASSEWSGGPGELFF

clone_size: few
j_call: TRBJ2-7
cdr3_length: 13
d_call: -
v_call: TRBV6-1
cdr3_nt: TGTGCCAGCAGTGAAGGTTCCACCTACGAGCAGTACTTC
cdr3_aa: CASSEGSTYEQYF

clone_size: many
j_call: TRBJ1-3
cdr3_length: 15
d_call: -
v_call: TRBV29-1
cdr3_nt: TGCAGCGTTGAGGAACTCCCTGGCTCTGGAAACACCATATATTTT
cdr3_aa: CSVEELPGSGNTIYF

clone_size: -
j_call: TRBJ2-2
cdr3_length: 15
d_call: -
v_call: TRBV20-1
cdr3_nt: TGCAGTGCTAGAGCCCCCCACAGAGACACCGGGGAGCTGTTTTTT
cdr3_aa: CSARAPHRDTGELFF

clone_size: few
j_call: TRBJ2-7
cdr3_length: 13
d_call: -
v_call: TRBV12-3/TRBV12-4
cdr3_nt: TGTGCCAGCACCCCGCGTCGGTCCTACGAGCAGTACTTC
cdr3_aa: CASTPRRSYEQYF

clone_size: few
j_call: TRBJ1-2
cdr3_length: 12
d_call: TRBD1
v_call: TRBV29-1
cdr3_nt: TGCAGCGTGCGGACAGGGATACACGGCTACACCTTC
cdr3_aa: CSVRTGIHGYTF

clone_size: many
j_call: TRBJ2-2
cdr3_length: 11
d_call: -
v_call: TRBV11-2
cdr3_nt: TGTGCCAGCAGCTTTACCGGGGAGCTGTTTTTT
cdr3_aa: CASSFTGELFF

clone_size: many
j_call: TRBJ2-6
cdr3_length: 17
d_call: TRBD1
v_call: TRBV5-5
cdr3_nt: TGTGCCAGCAGCCACAGGACAGGGCGCTCTGGGGCCAACGTCCTGACTTTC
cdr3_aa: CASSHRTGRSGANVLTF

clone_size: -
j_call: TRBJ2-5
cdr3_length: 14
d_call: -
v_call: TRBV3-1
cdr3_nt: TGTGCCAGCAGCCCCGGGGCGGTGGAAGAGACCCAGTACTTC
cdr3_aa: CASSPGAVEETQYF

clone_size: many
j_call: TRBJ1-5
cdr3_length: 17
d_call: -
v_call: TRBV7-9
cdr3_nt: TGTGCCAGCAGCTCAATACTATCGGACAGAAACTATCAGCCCCAGCATTTT
cdr3_aa: CASSSILSDRNYQPQHF

clone_size: many
j_call: TRBJ2-3
cdr3_length: 14
d_call: -
v_call: TRBV10-3
cdr3_nt: TGTGCCATCAGTGAGTCTTTGGGTCCAGATACGCAGTATTTT
cdr3_aa: CAISESLGPDTQYF

clone_size: few
j_call: TRBJ1-2
cdr3_length: 12
d_call: TRBD1
v_call: TRBV10-3
cdr3_nt: TGTGCCATCACTCAGGGGGGCTATGGCTACACCTTC
cdr3_aa: CAITQGGYGYTF

clone_size: few
j_call: TRBJ2-7
cdr3_length: 15
d_call: TRBD1
v_call: TRBV4-1
cdr3_nt: TGCGCCAGCAGCCAAGCCGGGACAGGGCATAACGAGCAGTACTTC
cdr3_aa: CASSQAGTGHNEQYF

clone_size: many
j_call: TRBJ2-3
cdr3_length: 15
d_call: -
v_call: TRBV7-2
cdr3_nt: TGTGCCAGCAGCCTTACTCGAGGGCTCTCAGATACGCAGTATTTT
cdr3_aa: CASSLTRGLSDTQYF

clone_size: many
j_call: TRBJ2-7
cdr3_length: 15
d_call: -
v_call: TRBV3-1
cdr3_nt: TGTGCCAGCAGCCAAGGGTGGGGGCCGGCCTACGAGCAGTACTTC
cdr3_aa: CASSQGWGPAYEQYF

clone_size: many
j_call: TRBJ2-1
cdr3_length: 15
d_call: TRBD2
v_call: TRBV9
cdr3_nt: TGTGCCAGCAGCGTAGGGACTAGCGTCTGGAATGAGCAGTTCTTC
cdr3_aa: CASSVGTSVWNEQFF

clone_size: many
j_call: TRBJ2-5
cdr3_length: 14
d_call: -
v_call: TRBV29-1
cdr3_nt: TGCAGCGTTGAGAGCCCATCCGGTCGGGAGACCCAGTACTTC
cdr3_aa: CSVESPSGRETQYF

clone_size: few
j_call: TRBJ2-7
cdr3_length: 13
d_call: -
v_call: TRBV6-2/TRBV6-3
cdr3_nt: TGTGCCAGCAGTTACACCGTCGGGGGCGAGCAGTACTTC
cdr3_aa: CASSYTVGGEQYF

clone_size: many
j_call: TRBJ1-3
cdr3_length: 12
d_call: -
v_call: TRBV12-3/TRBV12-4
cdr3_nt: TGTGCCAGCAGTTTACGGGGAAACACCATATATTTT
cdr3_aa: CASSLRGNTIYF

clone_size: many
j_call: TRBJ1-6
cdr3_length: 15
d_call: -
v_call: TRBV9
cdr3_nt: TGTGCCAGCAGCGTAGATCACAGGACTAATTCACCCCTCCACTTT
cdr3_aa: CASSVDHRTNSPLHF

clone_size: -
j_call: TRBJ1-1
cdr3_length: 14
d_call: -
v_call: TRBV4-3
cdr3_nt: TGCGCCAGCAGCCAAGTGGAGGGGAACACTGAAGCTTTCTTT
cdr3_aa: CASSQVEGNTEAFF